The 10 T cell receptor beta chains reported below all come from one sample, sequenced in a study of technical replicates of blood from a few donors. The method was immunoSEQ multiplex PCR; TCRdb's version includes in-frame clones alone and lacks a portion of them. Of some 70,000 clones in the sample, about 97% were seen once. Input material: T cells isolated from PBMCs. The source of these receptors is a human donor in good health.

This chain uses TRBV5-6 with TRBJ1-1; 7 bases are shared with TRBD1. Losses at the gene ends were 0 bases for V and 4 bases for J; bases not matched to a gene: 6. The CDR3 loop spans 15 amino acids. The germline V gene encodes CDR1 SGHDT and CDR2 YYEEEE. In DNA, the CDR3 is TGTGCCAGCAGCTTGGTGGTCGGACAGGTCACTGAAGCTTTCTTT. Translated: CASSLVVGQVTEAFF.

The chain combines TRBV30 with TRBJ1-2; D is unresolved. V shed 1 base and J shed 7 bases, with 10 bases lying between them. Germline-derived CDR1 and CDR2 are GTSNPN and SVGIG (reference sequence). This CDR3 is built from 12 residues. CDR3 loop: CAWSGSRVGYTF. The CDR3 nucleotides read TGTGCCTGGAGTGGGTCGAGAGTTGGCTACACCTTC.

In this sample, this clone turned up once. The chain carries TRBV19 and TRBJ1-5; D perhaps matches TRBD1 (6 bases). Germline assignment: CDR1 LNHDA and CDR2 SQIVND (reference sequence). This CDR3 has 14 amino acids. V dropped 4 bases and J dropped 3 bases, with 10 bases sitting between them. The CDR3 loop reads CASSTRDNNQPQHF. CDR3 nucleotides: TGTGCCAGTAGTACTCGGGACAACAATCAGCCCCAGCATTTT. The full variable domain, completed using reference TRBV19 and TRBJ1-5, is DGGITQSPKYLFRKEGQNVTLSCEQNLNHDAMYWYRQDPGQGLRLIYYSQIVNDFQKGDIAEGYSVSREKKESFPLTVTSAQKNPTAFYLCASSTRDNNQPQHFGDGTRLSIL.

This chain links TRBV27 with TRBJ1-2, with 10 bases fitting TRBD1. Germline CDR1 reads MNHEY; CDR2 reads SMNVEV (reference sequence). V lost 5 bases to trimming and J lost 4 bases; unmatched junction nucleotides: 10. This CDR3 has 16 amino acids. The CDR3 coding sequence is TGTGCCAGCAGTCTCCGGGACAGGGGTTGGGGCTATGGCTACACCTTC. As protein: CASSLRDRGWGYGYTF.

V gene TRBV10-3 combines with J gene TRBJ2-7, with 7 bases fitting TRBD2. With V trimmed by 3 bases and J by 6 bases, 5 bases remained unmatched. The V gene's germline CDR1 is ENHRY and CDR2 SYGVKD. This CDR3 is 13 amino acids long. The CDR3 region has the DNA TGTGCCATCAGTGACCCGGGGGGTTCCGAGCAGTACTTC. Its protein product is CAISDPGGSEQYF.

The chain combines TRBV6-5 with TRBJ2-1; 7 bases match TRBD2. This CDR3 has 15 amino acids. J gave up 6 bases and V 3 bases, and 8 bases lay outside the gene matches. The germline gives CDR1 MNHEY, CDR2 SVGAGI. CDR3 residues: CASSYWAGEGNEQFF. The CDR3 DNA follows: TGTGCCAGCAGTTATTGGGCGGGAGAAGGCAATGAGCAGTTCTTC.

Only one count was recorded for this clone. The V call is TRBV2, the J call TRBJ1-2; TRBD1 matches 10 bases. The CDR3 contains 13 residues. J lost 6 bases, V lost 7 bases, and 5 bases had no gene match. Per the germline V gene, CDR1 is SNHLY and CDR2 is FYNNEI. The CDR3 sequence: CASNEGTGDGYTF. The CDR3 DNA sequence: TGTGCCAGCAACGAAGGGACAGGGGATGGCTACACCTTC.

This CDR3 is CASTQGLEQYF. In DNA form, the CDR3 reads TGCGCCAGCACACAGGGTTTGGAGCAGTACTTC. The rearrangement uses TRBV10-2 and TRBJ2-7; D is possibly TRBD1 (6 bases). The CDR3 totals 11 residues. CDR1 is WSHSY and CDR2 is SAAADI in the germline V gene. The V and J ends lost 7 bases and 7 bases respectively, with 11 bases between them.

The J gene is TRBJ2-1, the V gene TRBV11-2, with a tentative D call TRBD2 (6 bases). The CDR3 is 14 amino acids. Trimming shortened V by 2 bases and J by 4 bases, and 9 bases separated the two germline ends. Germline V lookup: CDR1 SGHAT, CDR2 FQNNGV. The CDR3 DNA reads as TGTGCCAGCAGCTTATGGGGGGTATACAATGAGCAGTTCTTC. Translating it yields CASSLWGVYNEQFF.

As DNA, the CDR3 is TGTGCCAGCAGCCGGGACAATGAGCAGTTCTTC. Encoded protein: CASSRDNEQFF. The chain joins TRBV7-3 to TRBJ2-1, with D unresolved. Germline V CDR1 and CDR2: SGHTA, FQGTGA. This CDR3 is 11 amino acids long. V lost 5 bases and J lost 5, with 4 bases in between.